The 26 T cell receptor beta chains listed next were all sequenced from one sample in a study of cytomegalovirus exposure and HLA in healthy donors. PCR was performed using 60 Vbeta and 13 Jbeta primers. Profiled with immunoSEQ multiplex PCR; TCRdb holds only in-frame clones, not every one. The repertoire table contains under 150,000 clones. The sequenced material came from PBMCs. All receptors come from a middle-aged woman in good health and CMV-seronegative.

The J gene is TRBJ2-7, the V gene TRBV5-1; D gene uncertain. V lost 0 bases and J lost 2, with 6 bases in between. The CDR3 is made up of 13 amino acids. CDR1 is SGHRS and CDR2 is YFSETQ in the germline V gene. The CDR3 region is CASSLALAYEQYF. In nucleotides, the CDR3 is TGCGCCAGCAGCTTGGCCCTAGCCTACGAGCAGTACTTC.

The chain links TRBV12-5 to TRBJ1-5; 9 nucleotides line up with TRBD1. Trimming at V came to 5 bases and at J to 3 bases, leaving 11 bases not matched to a gene. CDR1 and CDR2 from the germline V gene are LGHNT and FRNRAP. The CDR3 is made up of 17 amino acids. CDR3 sequence (DNA): TGTGCTAGTGGTACCGTGGGACAGGGAGTAATCAATCAGCCCCAGCATTTT. This translates into CASGTVGQGVINQPQHF.

On this clone itself: The sample contains more than one DNA sequence encoding this CDR3. This chain links TRBV7-9 with TRBJ2-2; D call uncertain. Germline V gene sequence: CDR1 SEHNR, CDR2 FQNEAQ (reference sequence). Trimming pared 1 base from V and 4 bases from J, leaving 10 bases between. CDR3 length: 15 residues. This CDR3 is CASSLVGRVTGELFF. In DNA form, the CDR3 reads TGTGCCAGCAGCTTAGTAGGTCGGGTCACCGGGGAGCTGTTTTTT.

This chain connects TRBV27 to TRBJ2-1; 10 bases match TRBD2. The CDR3 runs to 19 residues. Per germline, CDR1 MNHEY and CDR2 SMNVEV (reference sequence). V lost 3 bases and J lost 4; bases outside the gene matches: 15. The CDR3 here is CASSFSLRTLAGAYNEQFF. CDR3 nucleotides: TGTGCCAGCAGTTTCTCACTCCGAACTCTAGCGGGGGCTTACAATGAGCAGTTCTTC.

On this clone itself: Other DNA sequences of this sample code for an identical CDR3. The genes are TRBV5-5 and TRBJ1-5, with D perhaps TRBD1 (5 bases). The CDR3 length is 14 residues. In germline, CDR1 is SGHKS, CDR2 YYEKEE (reference sequence). V shed 0 bases and J shed 3 bases, with 7 bases lying between them. CDR3 sequence reads: CASSLDRINQPQHF. The CDR3 DNA reads TGTGCCAGCAGCTTGGACAGGATCAATCAGCCCCAGCATTTT.

This chain connects TRBV7-3 to TRBJ2-2, with D perhaps matching TRBD1 (5 bases). Trimming cost V 4 bases and J 6 bases, with 9 bases left between them. This CDR3 has 13 amino acids. Germline CDR1 reads SGHTA; CDR2 reads FQGTGA. The CDR3 is CASSSIRAGELFF. The CDR3 DNA is TGTGCCAGCAGCTCTATCAGGGCCGGGGAGCTGTTTTTT.

The chain has TRBV5-1 and TRBJ2-2, with TRBD1 matching over 8 bases. CDR1 SGHRS and CDR2 YFSETQ come from the germline V gene. This CDR3 spans 16 amino acids. Trimming at V came to 4 bases and at J to 4 bases, leaving 9 bases not matched to a gene. The CDR3 sequence: CASSGRTGLGTGELFF. CDR3 coding DNA: TGCGCCAGCAGCGGACGGACAGGGCTAGGCACCGGGGAGCTGTTTTTT.

Turning to this clone: This same CDR3 is encoded by further DNA sequences in the sample. The chain joins TRBV27 to TRBJ2-7; TRBD1 matches at 7 bases. The V and J ends lost 8 bases and 0 bases, in that order; junction bases with no gene match: 13. This CDR3 has 16 residues. Germline V gives CDR1 MNHEY, CDR2 SMNVEV (reference sequence). This chain's CDR3 is CASVRFLTGSSYEQYF. CDR3 DNA sequence: TGTGCCAGCGTAAGGTTCCTGACAGGGAGCTCCTACGAGCAGTACTTC.

The rearrangement uses TRBV25-1 and TRBJ1-2; no clear D. V was shortened by 2 bases and J by 7 bases, with 11 bases between the two germline ends. CDR1 and CDR2 (germline): MGHDK, SYGVNS. The CDR3 loop spans 13 amino acids. CDR3 in DNA: TGTGCCAGCAGTGAAGGTATAGTGCTTGGCTACACCTTC. This codes for CASSEGIVLGYTF.

The chain employs TRBV6-5 and TRBJ2-3, with 7 positions matching TRBD1. V trimming: 6 bases; J trimming: 0 bases; junction bases outside the gene matches: 3. The germline gives CDR1 MNHEY, CDR2 SVGAGI. The CDR3 consists of 14 residues. The CDR3 is CASRGQTSTDTQYF. The CDR3 nucleotides are TGTGCCAGCAGGGGACAGACTAGCACAGATACGCAGTATTTT.

The chain employs TRBV10-3 and TRBJ2-2; 10 bases fit TRBD1. The CDR3 is 15 amino acids. V gave up 4 bases and J gave up 7 bases; unmatched junction bases: 6. Germline assignment: CDR1 ENHRY and CDR2 SYGVKD. In DNA form, the CDR3 reads TGTGCCATCAGTGGGGGGACAGGGGAAGGCGGGGAGCTGTTTTTT. Its translation is CAISGGTGEGGELFF.

The rearrangement uses TRBV6-5 and TRBJ1-2, with D possibly being TRBD1 (5 bases). This CDR3 is built from 13 residues. Germline CDR1 is MNHEY and CDR2 is SVGAGI. Trimming cost V 8 bases and J 6 bases, with 16 bases left between them. The CDR3 nucleotides read TGTGCCAGCTCGCAGAACGGGGGACATGGCTACACCTTC. It translates to CASSQNGGHGYTF.

The chain employs TRBV6-6 and TRBJ1-1; D remains ambiguous. The germline V gene has CDR1 MNHNY and CDR2 SVGAGI (reference sequence). V gave up 7 bases and J gave up 1 base, with 13 bases separating them. The CDR3 has 14 residues. CDR3: CASTLRGRNTEAFF. The CDR3 bases are TGTGCCAGCACCCTTCGGGGAAGGAACACTGAAGCTTTCTTT.

V and J are TRBV18 and TRBJ1-3, with D possibly TRBD1 on 6 matching bases. V was trimmed by 1 base and J by 1 base, leaving 11 bases between them. CDR1 and CDR2 from the germline V gene are KGHSH and LQKENI. This CDR3 contains 16 residues. The CDR3 region has the DNA TGTGCCAGCTCACCACAGAGGGGGAAGTCTGGAAACACCATATATTTT. Protein product: CASSPQRGKSGNTIYF.

CDR3 sequence reads: CASSVAGQPWDTQYF. CDR3 DNA sequence: TGTGCCAGCAGCGTAGCTGGACAGCCGTGGGATACGCAGTATTTT. V and J are TRBV9 and TRBJ2-3; tentative D call: TRBD1 (6 bases). V shed 0 bases and J shed 6 bases, with 14 bases lying between them. Germline V gene lookup returns CDR1 SGDLS and CDR2 YYNGEE. CDR3 length: 15 amino acids.

J is TRBJ1-1 and V is TRBV27; D ambiguous. The germline V gene encodes CDR1 MNHEY and CDR2 SMNVEV (reference sequence). The CDR3 length is 13 residues. V lost 2 bases and J lost 5, with 9 bases in between. DNA for the CDR3: TGTGCCAGCAGTTTAATAGGGAGAACTGAAGCTTTCTTT. Translated: CASSLIGRTEAFF.

Its frequency marks this clone as medium-sized. The chain is built from TRBV27 and TRBJ1-1, with D unclear. The CDR3 has 15 amino acids. V shed 2 bases and J shed 5 bases, with 15 bases lying between them. The germline CDR1 and CDR2 sequences are MNHEY and SMNVEV (reference sequence). CDR3 protein: CASSLVGSAGTEAFF. The CDR3 DNA reads as TGTGCCAGCAGTTTAGTAGGGTCGGCGGGAACTGAAGCTTTCTTT.

The CDR3 reads CASSTRDRGDTQYF. The CDR3 bases are TGTGCCAGCAGCACCCGGGACAGGGGAGATACGCAGTATTTT. The gene calls are TRBV6-5 and TRBJ2-3, with 10 bases matching TRBD1. Germline V gene sequence: CDR1 MNHEY, CDR2 SVGAGI. The CDR3 spans 14 residues. V gave up 6 bases and J gave up 5 bases; unmatched junction bases: 5.

The genes are TRBV28 and TRBJ1-2; D perhaps matches TRBD1 (6 bases). The V gene's germline CDR1 is MDHEN and CDR2 SYDVKM. With 7 bases removed from V and 8 bases from J, the gap between germline ends came to 14 bases. The CDR3 covers 12 residues. CDR3 sequence: CASTPTGIGYTF. The CDR3 nucleotides read TGTGCCAGCACCCCCACAGGGATCGGCTACACCTTC.

CDR3 protein: CASSLKGEQYV. The CDR3 coding sequence is TGCGCCAGCAGCCTAAAGGGAGAGCAGTACGTC. The chain joins TRBV4-3 to TRBJ2-7, with D unresolved. The V gene's germline CDR1 is LGHNA and CDR2 YSLEER. The CDR3 consists of 11 residues. V was clipped by 4 bases and J by 7 bases, with 8 bases between them.

The rearrangement uses TRBV4-1 and TRBJ1-5; unclear D gene. Trimming cost V 0 bases and J 0 bases, with 9 bases left between them. Germline V gene data show CDR1 as MGHRA and CDR2 as YSYEKL. This CDR3 has 16 amino acids. CDR3 residues: CASSQDRGSSNQPQHF. The CDR3 DNA reads as TGCGCCAGCAGCCAAGATCGAGGCAGTAGCAATCAGCCCCAGCATTTT.

V and J are TRBV7-2 and TRBJ2-5; TRBD2 aligns across 13 bases. In germline, CDR1 is SGHTA, CDR2 FQGNSA. The V gene end was trimmed by 5 bases and the J gene end by 5 bases; junction bases not matched to a gene: 8. This CDR3 contains 16 residues. The CDR3 sequence is CASSNSLAGGRETQYF. CDR3 in DNA: TGTGCCAGCAGCAATTCACTAGCGGGGGGGCGGGAGACCCAGTACTTC.

This chain links TRBV5-1 with TRBJ1-1; the match to TRBD1 covers 12 bases. The ends lost 4 bases at V and 5 bases at J; junction bases unmatched: 6. The CDR3 sequence is 15 residues long. The germline V gene encodes CDR1 SGHRS and CDR2 YFSETQ. The CDR3 nucleotides are TGCGCCAGCAGCACGGGACAGGGGGCAGCAACTGAAGCTTTCTTT. Translation: CASSTGQGAATEAFF.

The V and J genes are TRBV7-9 and TRBJ1-6; 7 positions agree with TRBD1. The CDR3 runs to 18 residues. Per germline, CDR1 SEHNR and CDR2 FQNEAQ (reference sequence). Germline trimming cut 0 bases from V and 5 bases from J; bases unmatched to any gene: 10. CDR3 protein: CASSLAHAQGVDNSPLHF. CDR3 DNA sequence: TGTGCCAGCAGCTTAGCTCATGCCCAGGGGGTGGATAATTCACCCCTCCACTTT. Full variable domain (remainder filled in from reference TRBV7-9 and TRBJ1-6): DTGVSQNPRHKITKRGQNVTFRCDPISEHNRLYWYRQTLGQGPEFLTYFQNEAQLEKSRLLSDRFSAERPKGSFSTLEIQRTEQGDSAMYLCASSLAHAQGVDNSPLHFGNGTRLTVT.

The chain couples TRBV19 to TRBJ2-7; 8 bases are a match to TRBD1. V trimming: 5 bases; J trimming: 0 bases; junction bases outside the gene matches: 6. Germline loops: CDR1 LNHDA, CDR2 SQIVND (reference sequence). This CDR3 is built from 15 residues. The CDR3 is CASSPGQAFSYEQYF. CDR3 sequence (DNA): TGTGCCAGTAGTCCGGGACAGGCCTTCTCCTACGAGCAGTACTTC.

The chain combines TRBV27 with TRBJ2-2, with a tentative D call TRBD2 (5 bases). The CDR3 is 13 residues long. In germline, CDR1 is MNHEY, CDR2 SMNVEV (reference sequence). V lost 3 bases to trimming and J lost 8 bases, with 10 bases between them. CDR3 nucleotide sequence: TGTGCCAGCAGTTTGGACTCGCGAGGGGAGCTGTTTTTT. This encodes CASSLDSRGELFF.